These 18 T cell receptor beta chains share one sample of origin, sequenced in a study of beta chain features in type 1 diabetes. The sequenced template was cDNA made from the entire isolated RNA. Some clones are missing from TCRdb's copy, which holds only in-frame ones; the method was immunoSEQ multiplex PCR. The repertoire holds 150,000 to 200,000 clones, with about an eighth as singletons. Sequences were obtained from central memory CD4+ T cells from blood. The receptors here all came from a woman in her late teens or twenties in good health.

This clone appeared a few times. The rearrangement joins TRBV28 to TRBJ1-2; 10 bases line up with TRBD1. V lost 7 bases and J lost 3; bases outside the gene matches: 8. Looked up from germline, CDR1 is MDHEN and CDR2 is SYDVKM. The CDR3 extends over 15 amino acids. In nucleotides, the CDR3 is TGTGCCAGCACGACAGGGGGCGAGGGGGACTATGGCTACACCTTC. It specifies CASTTGGEGDYGYTF.

The rearrangement uses TRBV7-9 and TRBJ1-1; D is uncertain. Deletions cut 8 bases from V and 5 bases from J, with 6 bases between. Germline CDR1 reads SEHNR; CDR2 reads FQNEAQ (reference sequence). This CDR3 comprises 10 residues. CDR3 coding DNA: TGTGCCAGCCAACAGACTGAAGCTTTCTTT. It yields the protein CASQQTEAFF. The full variable domain, with the rest looked up from reference TRBV7-9 and TRBJ1-1, is DTGVSQNPRHKITKRGQNVTFRCDPISEHNRLYWYRQTLGQGPEFLTYFQNEAQLEKSRLLSDRFSAERPKGSFSTLEIQRTEQGDSAMYLCASQQTEAFFGQGTRLTVV.

The chain carries TRBV5-1 and TRBJ2-2; D is possibly TRBD2 (5 bases). Germline V gene sequence: CDR1 SGHRS, CDR2 YFSETQ. The CDR3 loop spans 16 amino acids. Trimming left V 1 base short and J 4 bases short, with 14 bases between. The CDR3 loop is CASSLLPGSGTGELFF. In DNA, the CDR3 is TGCGCCAGCAGCTTGCTCCCGGGATCGGGCACCGGGGAGCTGTTTTTT.

This chain joins TRBV19 and TRBJ2-1, with 12 bases aligning to TRBD2. CDR3 length equals 17 residues. V shed 3 bases and J 2 bases; nucleotides not matched to a gene: 5. Germline CDR1 is LNHDA and CDR2 is SQIVND (reference sequence). The chain's CDR3 is CASSIRLAGGPYNEQFF. CDR3 coding DNA: TGTGCCAGTAGTATTCGTCTAGCGGGAGGGCCCTACAATGAGCAGTTCTTC.

The chain employs TRBV2 and TRBJ2-6, with D unclear. CDR1 and CDR2 (germline): SNHLY, FYNNEI. Trimming took off 4 bases at V and 0 bases at J, with 7 bases between the two ends. The CDR3 runs to 15 residues. CDR3 nucleotide sequence: TGTGCCAGCAGTGCGGGTCGCTCTGGGGCCAACGTCCTGACTTTC. Amino acids: CASSAGRSGANVLTF.

The chain uses TRBV30 and TRBJ1-2, with a possible D match to TRBD1 (5 bases). The germline V gene encodes CDR1 GTSNPN and CDR2 SVGIG (reference sequence). Deletions cut 2 bases from V and 7 bases from J, with 14 bases between. The CDR3 totals 13 residues. The CDR3 here is CAWSTRQGGGYTF. The DNA of the CDR3 is TGTGCCTGGAGTACCCGGCAGGGCGGTGGCTACACCTTC.

The chain carries TRBV7-8 and TRBJ2-5; 8 bases fit TRBD2. From germline, CDR1 is SGHVS and CDR2 FQNEAQ. V trimming: 1 base; J trimming: 2 bases; junction bases outside the gene matches: 3. The CDR3 is made up of 15 amino acids. DNA of the CDR3: TGTGCCAGCAGCTTAGGGACTAGCATACAAGAGACCCAGTACTTC. It is translated as CASSLGTSIQETQYF.

The rearrangement links TRBV4-2 to TRBJ2-5; D possibly corresponds to TRBD1 (5 bases). Germline V lookup: CDR1 LGHNA, CDR2 YNFKEQ. CDR3 length: 14 amino acids. The V end was cut by 4 bases, the J end by 5 bases, with 14 bases between. The CDR3: CASSLRESAETQYF. The CDR3 region has the DNA TGTGCCAGCAGCCTCAGGGAAAGTGCGGAGACCCAGTACTTC.

The chain links TRBV6-5 to TRBJ2-7, with TRBD1 matching over 8 bases. V was pared by 2 bases and J by 6 bases, with 9 bases of the junction left unmatched. The CDR3 is 15 amino acids. Germline V lookup: CDR1 MNHEY, CDR2 SVGAGI. The CDR3 sequence: CASSYGTGLYPEQYF. The CDR3 DNA is TGTGCCAGCAGTTACGGGACAGGCCTCTACCCCGAGCAGTACTTC.

The J gene is TRBJ2-5, the V gene TRBV29-1, with 9 bases identical to TRBD2. Germline lookup yields CDR1 SQVTM and CDR2 ANQGSEA. The CDR3 loop spans 16 amino acids. J was trimmed by 5 bases and V by 6 bases; bases with no gene match: 16. CDR3 bases: TGCAGCGTCGTTGCGGGGGGGAGGGGCCGGCGGGAGACCCAGTACTTC. Protein: CSVVAGGRGRRETQYF.

This chain joins TRBV19 and TRBJ1-5; perhaps TRBD1 as D (5 bases). The V gene's germline CDR1 is LNHDA and CDR2 SQIVND (reference sequence). The CDR3 totals 11 residues. Trimming left V 9 bases short and J 7 bases short, with 10 bases between. DNA of the CDR3: TGTGCCAGCCCCCGGGGGCAGCCCCAGCATTTT. Protein: CASPRGQPQHF. Together with reference TRBV19 and TRBJ1-5, the CDR3 gives the full variable domain: DGGITQSPKYLFRKEGQNVTLSCEQNLNHDAMYWYRQDPGQGLRLIYYSQIVNDFQKGDIAEGYSVSREKKESFPLTVTSAQKNPTAFYLCASPRGQPQHFGDGTRLSIL.

This rearrangement joins TRBV30 to TRBJ2-1, with 7 bases identical to TRBD1. The CDR3 has 13 amino acids. V shed 4 bases, J shed 6 bases, and the junction held 6 bases outside the gene matches. Germline V lookup: CDR1 GTSNPN, CDR2 SVGIG (reference sequence). As DNA, the CDR3 is TGTGCCTGGAATAGGGGACAGCCCAATGAGCAGTTCTTC. Translating gives CAWNRGQPNEQFF.

In its sample, this clone was seen a few times. This rearrangement joins TRBV7-3 to TRBJ2-7; D may be TRBD1 (6 bases). The CDR3 extends over 14 amino acids. Germline loops: CDR1 SGHTA, CDR2 FQGTGA. The germline V and J ends were trimmed by 2 bases and 6 bases, with 14 bases remaining between them. CDR3 DNA sequence: TGTGCCAGCAGCTTATCAGGACAGACCGGCGAGCAGTACTTC. Its protein is CASSLSGQTGEQYF.

For this clone: Additional DNA sequences in this sample encode the identical CDR3. The chain uses TRBV29-1 and TRBJ2-2, with 13 bases aligning to TRBD2. V dropped 4 bases and J dropped 5; count of bases not matched to a gene: 1. The CDR3 covers 14 residues. Germline CDR1 SQVTM, CDR2 ANQGSEA. The CDR3 region has the DNA TGCAGCGTTGGACTAGCGGGAGGAACCGGGGAGCTGTTTTTT. Its protein is CSVGLAGGTGELFF.

The chain links TRBV15 to TRBJ2-5; a weak D match, TRBD2 (6 bases). The length of the CDR3 is 16 residues. Germline V gene lookup returns CDR1 LNHNV and CDR2 YYDKDF (reference sequence). V gave up 0 bases and J gave up 5 bases, with 16 bases separating them. For the CDR3, the DNA is TGTGCCACCAGCAGAGATTGGGGACCAGCGGGCGAGACCCAGTACTTC. Encoded protein: CATSRDWGPAGETQYF. The whole variable domain, remainder taken from reference TRBV15 and TRBJ2-5, is DAMVIQNPRYQVTQFGKPVTLSCSQTLNHNVMYWYQQKSSQAPKLLFHYYDKDFNNEADTPDNFQSRRPNTSFCFLDIRSPGLGDTAMYLCATSRDWGPAGETQYFGPGTRLLVL.

The chain carries TRBV30 and TRBJ2-1; D unclear. Germline lookup yields CDR1 GTSNPN and CDR2 SVGIG (reference sequence). The CDR3 has 12 residues. With 0 bases removed from V and 5 bases from J, the gap between germline ends came to 5 bases. The CDR3 nucleotides read TGTGCCTGGAGTGTAGCGCACAATGAGCAGTTCTTC. Translating gives CAWSVAHNEQFF.

The chain links TRBV18 to TRBJ1-5, with D perhaps TRBD1 (6 bases). CDR1 and CDR2 (germline): KGHSH, LQKENI. With 3 bases removed from V and 0 bases from J, the gap between germline ends came to 9 bases. The CDR3 contains 15 residues. CDR3 DNA: TGTGCCAGCTCACCGGACAGACATAGCAATCAGCCCCAGCATTTT. Encoded protein: CASSPDRHSNQPQHF.

The chain recombines TRBV30 with TRBJ2-3; a possible D gene is TRBD2 (6 bases). CDR1 and CDR2 (germline): GTSNPN, SVGIG (reference sequence). The CDR3 runs 14 residues. V lost 5 bases, J lost 2 bases, and 14 bases lay in between. The CDR3 spells CAWSGLALTDTQYF. The CDR3 DNA is TGTGCCTGGTCGGGGCTAGCGCTCACAGATACGCAGTATTTT.